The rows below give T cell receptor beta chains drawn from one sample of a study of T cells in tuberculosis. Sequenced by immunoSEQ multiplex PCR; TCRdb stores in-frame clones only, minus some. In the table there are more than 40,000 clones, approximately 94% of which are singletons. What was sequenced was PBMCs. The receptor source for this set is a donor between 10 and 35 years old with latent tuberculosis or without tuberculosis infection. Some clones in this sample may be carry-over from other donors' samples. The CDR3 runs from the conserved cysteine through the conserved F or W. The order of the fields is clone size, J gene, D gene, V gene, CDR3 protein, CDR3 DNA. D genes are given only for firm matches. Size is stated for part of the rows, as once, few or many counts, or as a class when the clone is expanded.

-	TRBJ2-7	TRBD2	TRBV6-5	CASSQVAGGPKEQYF	TGTGCCAGCAGTCAAGTAGCGGGAGGGCCTAAGGAGCAGTACTTC
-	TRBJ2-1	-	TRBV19	CASALDSYNEQFF	TGTGCCAGCGCCTTAGATTCCTACAATGAGCAGTTCTTC
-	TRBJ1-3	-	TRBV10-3	CASNGGQSTGNTIYF	TGTGCCAGCAACGGCGGACAGTCAACAGGAAACACCATATATTTT
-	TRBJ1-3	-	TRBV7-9	CASSFAPLSSGNTIYF	TGTGCCAGCAGCTTTGCACCGCTGAGCTCTGGAAACACCATATATTTT
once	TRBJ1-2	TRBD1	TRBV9	CASSARTGPSSNYGYTF	TGTGCCAGCAGCGCCCGGACAGGACCATCCTCAAACTATGGCTACACCTTC
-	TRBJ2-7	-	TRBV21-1	CASSEQREGRCPYEQYF	TGTGCCAGCAGCGAACAGCGGGAGGGCCGGTGTCCCTACGAGCAGTACTTC
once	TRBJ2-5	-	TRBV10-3	CAISDRAGPQETQYF	TGTGCCATCAGTGATAGGGCAGGGCCCCAAGAGACCCAGTACTTC
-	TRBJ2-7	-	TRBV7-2	CASSYRDLSYEQYF	TGTGCCAGCAGCTACCGGGACTTATCTTACGAGCAGTACTTC
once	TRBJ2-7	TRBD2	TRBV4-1	CASSQETREGYEQYF	TGCGCCAGCAGCCAAGAAACCCGGGAGGGATACGAGCAGTACTTC
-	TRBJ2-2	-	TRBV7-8	CASSLKLGGELFF	TGTGCCAGCAGCTTAAAACTAGGCGGGGAGCTGTTTTTT
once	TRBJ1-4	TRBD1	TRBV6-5	CASSYQAGGNEKLFF	TGTGCCAGCAGTTACCAGGCAGGGGGAAATGAAAAACTGTTTTTT
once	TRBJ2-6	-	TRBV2	CASRELANSGANVLTF	TGTGCCAGCAGGGAACTCGCGAACTCTGGGGCCAACGTCCTGACTTTC
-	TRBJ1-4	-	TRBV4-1	CASSQWGSQEKLFF	TGCGCCAGCAGCCAATGGGGCAGCCAGGAAAAACTGTTTTTT
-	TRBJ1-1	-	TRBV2	CASSPTPTEAFF	TGTGCCAGCAGTCCTACTCCCACTGAAGCTTTCTTT
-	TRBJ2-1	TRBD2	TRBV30	CAWSPTSGSGDEQFF	TGTGCCTGGAGTCCTACTAGCGGGTCTGGGGATGAGCAGTTCTTC
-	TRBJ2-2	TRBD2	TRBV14	CASSHRSGRGIGGELFF	TGTGCCAGCAGCCACCGGAGCGGGAGGGGAATTGGCGGGGAGCTGTTTTTT
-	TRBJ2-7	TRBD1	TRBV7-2	CASSLGTGVYEQYF	TGTGCCAGCAGCCTCGGGACAGGGGTATACGAGCAGTACTTC
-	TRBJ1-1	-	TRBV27	CASSLVAMNTEAFF	TGTGCCAGCAGTTTGGTGGCCATGAACACTGAAGCTTTCTTT
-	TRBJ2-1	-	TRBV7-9	CASSSHSKSYNEQFF	TGTGCCAGCAGCTCTCACTCCAAGTCCTACAATGAGCAGTTCTTC
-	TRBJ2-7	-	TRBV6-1	CASSHSGSYEQYF	TGTGCCAGTTCCCATAGCGGCTCCTACGAGCAGTACTTC
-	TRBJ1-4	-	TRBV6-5	CASRRTANEKLFF	TGTGCCAGCAGGCGGACAGCTAATGAAAAACTGTTTTTT
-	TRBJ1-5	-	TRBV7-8	CASSLGGRESQPQHF	TGTGCCAGCAGCTTAGGGGGCAGGGAAAGTCAGCCCCAGCATTTT
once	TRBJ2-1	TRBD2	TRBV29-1	CSGAGTSGYNEQFF	TGCAGCGGGGCCGGGACTAGCGGATACAATGAGCAGTTCTTC
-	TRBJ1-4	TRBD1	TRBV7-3	CASSHRGQAEKLFF	TGTGCCAGCAGCCACAGGGGTCAAGCCGAAAAACTGTTTTTT
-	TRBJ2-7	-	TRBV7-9	CASSEKRRGGNTYEQYF	TGTGCCAGCAGTGAAAAACGCAGAGGGGGTAATACCTACGAGCAGTACTTC
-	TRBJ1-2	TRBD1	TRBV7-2	CASQTPGTGFYGYTF	TGTGCCAGCCAGACACCCGGGACAGGATTCTATGGCTACACCTTC
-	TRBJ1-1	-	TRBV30	CAWSVPAGVRYTEAFF	TGTGCCTGGAGTGTACCGGCAGGGGTCCGGTACACTGAAGCTTTCTTT
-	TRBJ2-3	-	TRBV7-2	CASSFQVTDTQYF	TGTGCCAGCAGCTTCCAGGTCACAGATACGCAGTATTTT